The text below deals with one T cell receptor beta chain. The antigen is undetermined. This record belongs to a study of cytomegalovirus exposure and HLA in healthy donors. Study-wide results and limits: Later on, an analysis showed TCR association rates differing by HLA locus, with DRB1 the most and HLA-C the fewest. Cytomegalovirus-associated TCR beta chains were listed, numbering 150 to 200.

There are 15 residues in the CDR3. V was clipped by 2 bases and J by 3 bases; unmatched bases: 5. Germline-derived CDR1 and CDR2 are LNHDA and SQIVND (reference sequence). Researchers ran the PCR with 60 Vbeta and 13 Jbeta primers. The protocol was immunoSEQ multiplex PCR, while the TCRdb copy is restricted to in-frame clones and leaves out a portion. The sample consists of 160,000 or so clones, 60% to 85% of them appearing once. Sequenced: PBMCs. The chain uses TRBV19 and TRBJ2-3, with 7 bases aligning to TRBD1. The TCR originated in a woman aged 40 to 55 in good health and CMV-seropositive. CDR3 sequence: CASSIRGQGTDTQYF. The CDR3 DNA sequence: TGTGCCAGTAGTATAAGGGGGCAGGGGACAGATACGCAGTATTTT.